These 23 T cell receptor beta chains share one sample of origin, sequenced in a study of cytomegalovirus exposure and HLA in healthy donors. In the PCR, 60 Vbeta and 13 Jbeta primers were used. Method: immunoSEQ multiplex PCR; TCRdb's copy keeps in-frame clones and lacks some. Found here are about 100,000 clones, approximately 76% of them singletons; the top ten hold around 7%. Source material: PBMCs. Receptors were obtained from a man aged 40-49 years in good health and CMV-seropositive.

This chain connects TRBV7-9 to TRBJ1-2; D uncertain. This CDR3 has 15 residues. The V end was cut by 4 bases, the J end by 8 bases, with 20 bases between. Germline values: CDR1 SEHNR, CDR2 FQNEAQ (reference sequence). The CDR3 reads CASSSPVGLQVGYTF. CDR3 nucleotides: TGTGCCAGCAGCTCCCCGGTCGGCCTCCAGGTCGGCTACACCTTC.

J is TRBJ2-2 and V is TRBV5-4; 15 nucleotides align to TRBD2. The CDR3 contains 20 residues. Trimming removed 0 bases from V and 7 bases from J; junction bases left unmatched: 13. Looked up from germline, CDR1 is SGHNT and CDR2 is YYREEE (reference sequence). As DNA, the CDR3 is TGTGCCAGCAGCTTGGAGGGGAGGACTAGCGGGAGGGCCGACGGCGGGGAGCTGTTTTTT. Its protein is CASSLEGRTSGRADGGELFF.

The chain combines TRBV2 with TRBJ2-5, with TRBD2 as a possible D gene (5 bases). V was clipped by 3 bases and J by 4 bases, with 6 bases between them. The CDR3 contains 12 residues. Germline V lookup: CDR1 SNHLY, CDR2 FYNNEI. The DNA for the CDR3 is TGTGCCAGCAGTGAGAGGGTAGAGACCCAGTACTTC. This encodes CASSERVETQYF.

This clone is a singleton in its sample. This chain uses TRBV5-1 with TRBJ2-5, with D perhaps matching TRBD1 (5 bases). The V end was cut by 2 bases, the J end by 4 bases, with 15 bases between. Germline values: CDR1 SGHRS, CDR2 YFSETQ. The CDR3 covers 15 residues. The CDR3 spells CASSLGVQGPETQYF. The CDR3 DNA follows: TGCGCCAGCAGCTTAGGGGTCCAAGGGCCAGAGACCCAGTACTTC.

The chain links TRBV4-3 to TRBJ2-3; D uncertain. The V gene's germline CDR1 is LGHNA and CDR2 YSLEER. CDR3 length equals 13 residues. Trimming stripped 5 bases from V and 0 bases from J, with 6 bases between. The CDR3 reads CASSVTSTDTQYF. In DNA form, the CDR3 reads TGCGCCAGCAGCGTAACTAGCACAGATACGCAGTATTTT.

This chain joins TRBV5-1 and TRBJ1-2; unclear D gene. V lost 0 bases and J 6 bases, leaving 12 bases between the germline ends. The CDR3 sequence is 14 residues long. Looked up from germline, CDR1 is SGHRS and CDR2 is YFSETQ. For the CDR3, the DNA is TGCGCCAGCAGCTTGGCCGGGGAGGGCGATGGCTACACCTTC. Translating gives CASSLAGEGDGYTF. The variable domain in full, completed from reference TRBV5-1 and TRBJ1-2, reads KAGVTQTPRYLIKTRGQQVTLSCSPISGHRSVSWYQQTPGQGLQFLFEYFSETQRNKGNFPGRFSGRQFSNSRSEMNVSTLELGDSALYLCASSLAGEGDGYTFGSGTRLTVV.

CDR3 protein: CASSLPGRGNEQFF. As DNA, the CDR3 is TGTGCCAGCAGCTTACCCGGGAGGGGCAATGAGCAGTTCTTC. The rearrangement uses TRBV11-3 and TRBJ2-1; 8 bases agree with TRBD2. Trimming cost V 2 bases and J 6 bases; bases outside gene matches: 3. This CDR3 has 14 amino acids. CDR1 is SGHNT, CDR2 YENEEA, per germline. The whole variable domain, remainder taken from reference TRBV11-3 and TRBJ2-1, is EAGVVQSPRYKIIEKKQPVAFWCNPISGHNTLYWYLQNLGQGPELLIRYENEEAVDDSQLPKDRFSAERLKGVDSTLKIQPAELGDSAVYLCASSLPGRGNEQFFGPGTRLTVL.

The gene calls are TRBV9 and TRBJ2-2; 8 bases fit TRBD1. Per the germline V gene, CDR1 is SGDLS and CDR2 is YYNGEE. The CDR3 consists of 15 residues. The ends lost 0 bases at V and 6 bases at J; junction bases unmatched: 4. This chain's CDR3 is CASSVGQGASGELFF. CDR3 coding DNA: TGTGCCAGCAGCGTAGGGCAGGGGGCCTCCGGGGAGCTGTTTTTT.

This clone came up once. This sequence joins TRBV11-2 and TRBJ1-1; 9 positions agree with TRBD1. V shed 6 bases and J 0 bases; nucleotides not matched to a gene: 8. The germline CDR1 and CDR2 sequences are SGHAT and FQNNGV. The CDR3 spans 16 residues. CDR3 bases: TGTGCCAGCAGTTCCACAGGGGGCGTATTGAACACTGAAGCTTTCTTT. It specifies CASSSTGGVLNTEAFF.

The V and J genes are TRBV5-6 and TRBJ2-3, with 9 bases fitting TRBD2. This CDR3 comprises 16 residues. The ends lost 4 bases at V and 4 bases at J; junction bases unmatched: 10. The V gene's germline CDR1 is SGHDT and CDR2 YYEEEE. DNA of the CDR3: TGTGCCAGCAGCCTCGGTAGCGGGAGATGGGCAGATACGCAGTATTTT. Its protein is CASSLGSGRWADTQYF.

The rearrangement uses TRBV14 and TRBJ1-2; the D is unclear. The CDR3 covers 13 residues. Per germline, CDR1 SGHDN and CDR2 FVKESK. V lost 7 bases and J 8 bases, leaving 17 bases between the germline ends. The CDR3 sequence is CASMGGFREGYTF. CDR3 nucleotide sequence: TGTGCCAGCATGGGCGGGTTTCGAGAGGGCTACACCTTC. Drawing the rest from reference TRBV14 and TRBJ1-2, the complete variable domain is EAGVTQFPSHSVIEKGQTVTLRCDPISGHDNLYWYRRVMGKEIKFLLHFVKESKQDESGMPNNRFLAERTGGTYSTLKVQPAELEDSGVYFCASMGGFREGYTFGSGTRLTVV.

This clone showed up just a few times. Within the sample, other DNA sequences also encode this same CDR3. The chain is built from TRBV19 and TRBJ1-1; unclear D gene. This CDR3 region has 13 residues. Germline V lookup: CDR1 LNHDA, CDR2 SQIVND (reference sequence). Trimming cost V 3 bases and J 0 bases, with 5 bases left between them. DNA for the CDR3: TGTGCCAGTAGTATCGGGGTGAACACTGAAGCTTTCTTT. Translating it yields CASSIGVNTEAFF.

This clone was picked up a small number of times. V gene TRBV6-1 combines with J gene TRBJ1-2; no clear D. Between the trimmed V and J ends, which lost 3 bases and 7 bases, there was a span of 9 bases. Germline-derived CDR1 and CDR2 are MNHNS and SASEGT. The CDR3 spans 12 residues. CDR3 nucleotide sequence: TGTGCCAGCAGTGAGTCACGAGGTGGCTACACCTTC. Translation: CASSESRGGYTF.

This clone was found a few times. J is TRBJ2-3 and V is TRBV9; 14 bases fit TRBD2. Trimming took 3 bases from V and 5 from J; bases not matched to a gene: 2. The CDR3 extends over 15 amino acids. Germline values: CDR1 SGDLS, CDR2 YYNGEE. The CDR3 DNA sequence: TGTGCCAGCAGCGAGGGGACTAGCGGGAGAGATACGCAGTATTTT. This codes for CASSEGTSGRDTQYF.

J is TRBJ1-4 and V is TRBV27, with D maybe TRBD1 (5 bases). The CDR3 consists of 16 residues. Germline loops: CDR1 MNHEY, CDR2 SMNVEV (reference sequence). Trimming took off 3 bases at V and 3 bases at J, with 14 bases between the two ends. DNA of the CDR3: TGTGCCAGCAGTTTCAATTTCAGGGTATCTAATGAAAAACTGTTTTTT. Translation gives CASSFNFRVSNEKLFF.

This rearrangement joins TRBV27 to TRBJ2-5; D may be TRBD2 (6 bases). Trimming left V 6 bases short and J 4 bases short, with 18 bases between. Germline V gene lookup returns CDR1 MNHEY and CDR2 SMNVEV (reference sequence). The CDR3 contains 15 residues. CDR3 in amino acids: CASSYGRGEPETQYF. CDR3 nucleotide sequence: TGTGCCAGCAGCTACGGGAGAGGTGAGCCAGAGACCCAGTACTTC.

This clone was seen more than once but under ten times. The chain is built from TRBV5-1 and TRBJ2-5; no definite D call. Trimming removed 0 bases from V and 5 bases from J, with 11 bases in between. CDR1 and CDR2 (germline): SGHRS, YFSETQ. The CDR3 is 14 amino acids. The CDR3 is CASSLGPSDETQYF. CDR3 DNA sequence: TGCGCCAGCAGCTTGGGGCCAAGCGATGAGACCCAGTACTTC.

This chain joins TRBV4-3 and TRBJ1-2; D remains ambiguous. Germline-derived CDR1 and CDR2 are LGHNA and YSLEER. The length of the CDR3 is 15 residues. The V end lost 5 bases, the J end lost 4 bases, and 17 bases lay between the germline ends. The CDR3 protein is CASSERLGESYGYTF. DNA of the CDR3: TGCGCCAGCAGCGAGAGATTGGGAGAGAGCTATGGCTACACCTTC.

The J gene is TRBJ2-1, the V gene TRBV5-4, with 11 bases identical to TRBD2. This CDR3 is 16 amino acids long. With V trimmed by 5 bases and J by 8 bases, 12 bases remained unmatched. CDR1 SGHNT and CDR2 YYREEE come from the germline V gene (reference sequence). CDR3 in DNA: TGTGCCAGCAGTCTCTACACTAGCGGGAGTATGGATGAGCAGTTCTTC. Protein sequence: CASSLYTSGSMDEQFF.

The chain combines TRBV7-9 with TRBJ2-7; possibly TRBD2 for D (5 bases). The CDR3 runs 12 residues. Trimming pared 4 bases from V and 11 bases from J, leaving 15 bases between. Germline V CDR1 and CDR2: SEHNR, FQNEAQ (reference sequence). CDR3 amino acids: CASSSTTIGKYF. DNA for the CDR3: TGTGCCAGCAGCTCAACCACGATCGGGAAGTACTTC.

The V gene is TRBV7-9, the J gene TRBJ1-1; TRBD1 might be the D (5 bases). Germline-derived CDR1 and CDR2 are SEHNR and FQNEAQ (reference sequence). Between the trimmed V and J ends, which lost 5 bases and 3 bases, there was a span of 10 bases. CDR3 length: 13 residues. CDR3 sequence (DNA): TGTGCCAGCAGCCCCCCGGGGGACACTGAAGCTTTCTTT. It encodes CASSPPGDTEAFF.

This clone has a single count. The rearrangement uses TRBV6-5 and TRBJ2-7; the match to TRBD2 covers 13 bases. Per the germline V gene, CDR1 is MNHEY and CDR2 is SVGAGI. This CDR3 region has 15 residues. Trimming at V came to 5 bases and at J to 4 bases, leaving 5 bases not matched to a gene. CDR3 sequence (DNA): TGTGCCAGCAGTCTACAGGGACTAGCGGGGTACGAGCAGTACTTC. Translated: CASSLQGLAGYEQYF.

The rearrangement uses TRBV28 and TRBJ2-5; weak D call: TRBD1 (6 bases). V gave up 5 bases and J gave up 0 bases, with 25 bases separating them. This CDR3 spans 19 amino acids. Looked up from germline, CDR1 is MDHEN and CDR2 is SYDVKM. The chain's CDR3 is CASSPRRWVSQGYQETQYF. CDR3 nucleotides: TGTGCCAGCAGTCCGCGAAGGTGGGTGAGCCAGGGGTACCAAGAGACCCAGTACTTC.